This record concerns one T cell receptor (beta chain) sequence. Naivety among CD8 cells was defined by CD45RO negativity and positive CCR7 selection, thereby excluding terminally differentiated effector memory CD45RA+ cells. This record belongs to a study of shared clonotypes between healthy human individuals. The repertoire was sequenced with immunoSEQ multiplex PCR; TCRdb's copy has only in-frame clones and lacks some. This sample yields about 2 million clones, of which about 95% are seen a single time; about 1.1% belongs to the top ten. Germline CDR1 is SQVTM and CDR2 is ANQGSEA. V was trimmed by 4 bases and J by 2 bases, leaving 9 bases between them. This CDR3 is built from 12 residues.

The sequence came from a man between 18 and 29 years old in good health. The V call is TRBV29-1, the J call TRBJ2-7; D ambiguous. The specimen sequenced was naive CD8+ T cells sorted from blood. Here the CDR3 reads CSVGGSTYEQYF. The CDR3 nucleotides read TGCAGCGTTGGTGGGTCTACCTACGAGCAGTACTTC.